Below are 12 T cell receptor beta chains sequenced from a single sample in a study of shared T cell receptors in the human thymus (dated by TCRdb to the early 2020s). Receptor amplification or capture employed the immunoSEQ multiplex PCR assay. In TCRdb, the immuneACCESS table is reduced to in-frame sequences with V and J assigned. These tables do not hold every clone; where another copy was compared, an unresolved V gene accounts for under half, and the others remain unexplained. Counted in this sample were hundreds of thousands of clones; around 87% of them appeared once. In total, the top ten clones hold roughly 0.0086% of the sample. These data also featured in a second study, about human thymus T cells.

Sequences were obtained from thymocytes. These receptors all stem from a boy younger than two with a congenital heart defect. Donor details come from another sample of the same person, matched by shared clones.

The J gene is TRBJ1-6, the V gene TRBV14; weak D call: TRBD1 (5 bases). Germline V gene lookup returns CDR1 SGHDN and CDR2 FVKESK. The CDR3 loop spans 14 amino acids. V shed 4 bases and J shed 8 bases, with 12 bases lying between them. For the CDR3, the DNA is TGTGCCAGCAGCCCGGGACTCCTCGATTCACCCCTCCACTTT. Encoded protein: CASSPGLLDSPLHF. The full variable domain, with the rest looked up from reference TRBV14 and TRBJ1-6, is EAGVTQFPSHSVIEKGQTVTLRCDPISGHDNLYWYRRVMGKEIKFLLHFVKESKQDESGMPNNRFLAERTGGTYSTLKVQPAELEDSGVYFCASSPGLLDSPLHFGNGTRLTVT.

This clone was seen only a few times. The gene calls are TRBV18 and TRBJ2-3; D gene ambiguous. This CDR3 is built from 12 residues. V was cut by 3 bases and J by 3 bases, with 4 bases left in between. Germline CDR1 reads KGHSH; CDR2 reads LQKENI. The CDR3 region is CASSPKTDTQYF. The CDR3 DNA reads TGTGCCAGCTCACCCAAAACAGATACGCAGTATTTT. Together with reference TRBV18 and TRBJ2-3, the CDR3 gives the full variable domain: NAGVMQNPRHLVRRRGQEARLRCSPMKGHSHVYWYRQLPEEGLKFMVYLQKENIIDESGMPKERFSAEFPKEGPSILRIQQVVRGDSAAYFCASSPKTDTQYFGPGTRLTVL.

The V and J genes are TRBV5-6 and TRBJ1-3; possibly TRBD1 for D (6 bases). V was clipped by 3 bases and J by 0 bases, with 13 bases between them. Germline loops: CDR1 SGHDT, CDR2 YYEEEE. The CDR3 is 16 residues long. The CDR3 is CASSYGATGSGNTIYF. In DNA, the CDR3 is TGTGCCAGCAGCTACGGAGCGACAGGCTCTGGAAACACCATATATTTT. Combining the CDR3 with reference TRBV5-6 and TRBJ1-3 gives the whole variable domain DAGVTQSPTHLIKTRGQQVTLRCSPKSGHDTVSWYQQALGQGPQFIFQYYEEEERQRGNFPDRFSGHQFPNYSSELNVNALLLGDSALYLCASSYGATGSGNTIYFGEGSWLTVV.

CDR3 in amino acids: CASSLCFTGVCYNEQFF. CDR3 bases: TGTGCCAGCAGTTTATGCTTTACAGGGGTCTGCTACAATGAGCAGTTCTTC. The rearrangement joins TRBV28 to TRBJ2-1, with 7 bases matching TRBD1. The CDR3 runs to 17 residues. J lost 3 bases, V lost 0 bases, and 8 bases had no gene match. Germline V gene sequence: CDR1 MDHEN, CDR2 SYDVKM.

This rearrangement joins TRBV21-1 to TRBJ2-7; the DNA was not compared with TRBD1, the D call given in the table. TRBV21-1 is a documented pseudogene. The CDR3 is 15 amino acids. CDR3 region: CASSNPGQGLCEQYF. The CDR3 DNA reads as TGTGCCAGCAGCAACCCCGGACAGGGGTTGTGCGAGCAGTACTTC.

The rearrangement uses TRBV28 and TRBJ1-5, with TRBD1 matching 7 bases. CDR3 size: 15 residues. The germline CDR1 and CDR2 sequences are MDHEN and SYDVKM. The junction had 6 bases not matched to a gene; V was cut back by 2 bases and J by 5 bases. CDR3 DNA sequence: TGTGCCAGCAGTTTAACCGGACAGGATGATCAGCCCCAGCATTTT. Protein: CASSLTGQDDQPQHF.

Only one count was recorded for this clone. This sequence joins TRBV7-2 and TRBJ2-3; 7 nucleotides align to TRBD1. Trimming cost V 1 base and J 0 bases; bases outside gene matches: 1. Germline CDR1 is SGHTA and CDR2 is FQGNSA. The CDR3 is 15 residues long. CDR3 DNA sequence: TGTGCCAGCAGCTTAGGACAGGGTAGCACAGATACGCAGTATTTT. This translates into CASSLGQGSTDTQYF.

This chain connects TRBV19 to TRBJ2-1; D perhaps matches TRBD2 (6 bases). Germline CDR1 LNHDA, CDR2 SQIVND (reference sequence). CDR3 length equals 11 residues. V lost 7 bases and J lost 7, with 8 bases in between. CDR3 bases: TGTGCCAGTAAGGGGAGGAATGAGCAGTTCTTC. It yields the protein CASKGRNEQFF. The full variable domain, its missing parts supplied by reference TRBV19 and TRBJ2-1, is DGGITQSPKYLFRKEGQNVTLSCEQNLNHDAMYWYRQDPGQGLRLIYYSQIVNDFQKGDIAEGYSVSREKKESFPLTVTSAQKNPTAFYLCASKGRNEQFFGPGTRLTVL.

The chain has TRBV18 and TRBJ1-2; TRBD1 might be the D (5 bases). The CDR3 extends over 15 amino acids. The V end was cut by 3 bases, the J end by 8 bases, with 19 bases between. Germline V lookup: CDR1 KGHSH, CDR2 LQKENI. The CDR3 loop is CASSPRKQGLWGYTF. The DNA for the CDR3 is TGTGCCAGCTCACCGCGGAAGCAGGGATTATGGGGCTACACCTTC.

The J gene is TRBJ2-7, the V gene TRBV5-1; TRBD2 aligns across 9 bases. V was pared by 0 bases and J by 7 bases, with 11 bases of the junction left unmatched. Germline V gives CDR1 SGHRS, CDR2 YFSETQ. CDR3 length equals 16 residues. The CDR3 region is CASSLGNLAGASEQYF. CDR3 nucleotide sequence: TGCGCCAGCAGCTTGGGTAACTTAGCGGGAGCCAGTGAGCAGTACTTC.

The rearrangement uses TRBV5-4 and TRBJ2-1; D may be TRBD2 (6 bases). Trimming left V 0 bases short and J 3 bases short, with 13 bases between. In germline, CDR1 is SGHNT, CDR2 YYREEE (reference sequence). This CDR3 spans 16 amino acids. The CDR3 DNA is TGTGCCAGCAGCTTGGAAAGGGGAGGCTACTACAATGAGCAGTTCTTC. Translation gives CASSLERGGYYNEQFF.

The sample holds a few counts of this clone. The chain has TRBV19 and TRBJ2-5, with D maybe TRBD1 (6 bases). This CDR3 contains 11 residues. Trimming removed 6 bases from V and 5 bases from J, with 7 bases in between. Germline CDR1 reads LNHDA; CDR2 reads SQIVND (reference sequence). CDR3 nucleotides: TGTGCCAGTAGGGACAGCGAGACCCAGTACTTC. Its protein is CASRDSETQYF.